These 19 T cell receptor beta chains share one sample of origin, sequenced in a study of T cells in Graves' hyperthyroidism and ophthalmopathy (dated by TCRdb to about 2019). Libraries came from multiplex PCR. The instrument was an Illumina HiSeq 2000. The TCR beta CDR3 regions were amplified from the RNA transcripts. The TCR CDR3 was subjected to a first round of RT-PCR using the HTBI primer set and the Qiagen OneStep RT-PCR kit. The public reads were reanalyzed by TCRdb: fastp trimming at Q25, MiXCR alignment, in-frame beta chains only. Rows matching on CDR3 protein sequence are summarized as one entry with the most common DNA and genes. The sample yields some 400,000 distinct CDR3 sequences; roughly 13% were counted once. The ten largest clones represent less than 25% of the sample. The material sequenced was blood. Receptors originate from a man aged 30 to 45 with Graves' hyperthyroidism that later progressed to Graves' ophthalmopathy.

This clonotype was recorded a few times. The chain recombines TRBV18 with TRBJ2-1, with D tentatively TRBD1 or TRBD2 (7 bases each). Germline-derived CDR1 and CDR2 are KGHSH and LQKENI. V was cut by 4 bases and J by 10 bases, with 23 bases left in between. The CDR3 runs to 16 residues. The CDR3, as DNA: TGTGCCAGCTCACTGCGGGAGCAGACAGGGCCCCGCGAGCAGTTCTTC. Translation gives CASSLREQTGPREQFF.

This clonotype was counted ten times or more. The gene calls are TRBV20-1 and TRBJ1-1; a weak D match, TRBD1 (5 bases). This CDR3 contains 15 residues. Looked up from germline, CDR1 is DFQATT and CDR2 is SNEGSKA (reference sequence). V was trimmed by 0 bases and J by 8 bases, leaving 19 bases between them. CDR3 amino acids: CSARDKGVFGREAFF. In DNA form, the CDR3 reads TGCAGTGCTAGAGACAAAGGGGTTTTCGGTAGGGAAGCTTTCTTT.

The J gene is TRBJ2-5, the V gene TRBV4-1; TRBD2 agrees at 11 bases. Unmatched junction bases numbered 12, after V lost 2 bases and J lost 4 bases. Germline V gives CDR1 MGHRA, CDR2 YSYEKL. The length of the CDR3 is 18 residues. The CDR3 protein is CASSQKTSGEGLVETQYF. For the CDR3, the DNA is TGCGCCAGCAGCCAAAAGACTAGCGGGGAGGGGTTGGTAGAGACCCAGTACTTC.

This chain connects TRBV6-1 to TRBJ1-5; perhaps TRBD1 as D (6 bases). Trimming shortened V by 7 bases and J by 0 bases, and 13 bases separated the two germline ends. Germline values: CDR1 MNHNS, CDR2 SASEGT. This CDR3 is built from 15 residues. The CDR3 is CASKTQGYSNQPQHF. The CDR3 nucleotides read TGTGCCAGCAAAACCCAGGGGTATAGCAATCAGCCCCAGCATTTT.

This clonotype was found many times. The junction does not match germline at one end; this may be a read error. The chain links TRBV9 to TRBJ1-4; 10 bases fit TRBD1. This CDR3 has 14 amino acids. The germline gives CDR1 SGDLS, CDR2 YYNGEE. The CDR3 region has the DNA TGCGCCAGCAGCTCCGGGACAGGGGATGAAAAACTGTTTTTT. It codes for CASSSGTGDEKLFF.

The rearrangement joins TRBV18 to TRBJ1-2; D not resolved. Germline-derived CDR1 and CDR2 are KGHSH and LQKENI. The length of the CDR3 is 13 residues. The ends were cut back, 2 bases at V and 6 bases at J, with 10 bases in the middle. CDR3 loop: CASSPSMGDGYTF. The CDR3 coding sequence is TGTGCCAGCTCACCATCGATGGGCGATGGCTACACCTTC.

The chain links TRBV2 to TRBJ2-7; TRBD1 matches at 9 bases. V lost 6 bases and J lost 3; bases outside the gene matches: 6. Germline assignment: CDR1 SNHLY and CDR2 FYNNEI. The CDR3 has 14 amino acids. The CDR3 DNA reads as TGTGCCAGCAGAATGGGACAGGGTCGCTACGAGCAGTACTTC. Amino acid sequence: CASRMGQGRYEQYF.

This clonotype was detected ten times or more. CDR3 DNA sequence: TGTGCCAGCGGGGACCTACACGGGGAGCTGTTTTTT. It is translated as CASGDLHGELFF. The V gene is TRBV2, the J gene TRBJ2-2; D is perhaps TRBD1 or TRBD2 (5 bases each). The CDR3 extends over 12 amino acids. Trimming stripped 8 bases from V and 7 bases from J, with 11 bases between. Germline loops: CDR1 SNHLY, CDR2 FYNNEI.

V gene TRBV6-2 or TRBV6-3 combines with J gene TRBJ2-2; 13 bases agree with TRBD2. Germline V gene data show CDR1 as MNHEY and CDR2 as SVGEGT. This CDR3 is built from 19 residues. The J segment lost 0 bases and the V segment lost 2 bases, leaving 6 bases of the junction unmatched. In nucleotides, the CDR3 is TGTGCCAGCAGTTACCCGACTAGCGGGGGGACCGCGAACACCGGGGAGCTGTTTTTT. Translating it yields CASSYPTSGGTANTGELFF.

This clonotype was observed at least ten times. V usage is TRBV27 and J usage is TRBJ1-5, with D tentatively TRBD1 (6 bases). The CDR3 contains 16 residues. Germline assignment: CDR1 MNHEY and CDR2 SMNVEV (reference sequence). Between the trimmed V and J ends, which lost 2 bases and 5 bases, there was a span of 16 bases. CDR3 region: CASSLMWAGAHQPQHF. As DNA, the CDR3 is TGTGCCAGCAGTTTAATGTGGGCAGGGGCGCATCAGCCCCAGCATTTT.

The chain recombines TRBV11-2 with TRBJ2-3, with unresolved D. The CDR3 length is 14 residues. Germline V gene sequence: CDR1 SGHAT, CDR2 FQNNGV. Trimming removed 1 base at V and 6 bases at J, with 11 bases between. The CDR3 DNA follows: TGTGCCAGCAGCTTAGCGGTCCCTAGGGATACGCAGTATTTT. It encodes CASSLAVPRDTQYF. The full variable domain, completed using reference TRBV11-2 and TRBJ2-3, is EAGVAQSPRYKIIEKRQSVAFWCNPISGHATLYWYQQILGQGPKLLIQFQNNGVVDDSQLPKDRFSAERLKGVDSTLKIQPAKLEDSAVYLCASSLAVPRDTQYFGPGTRLTVL.

This clonotype was seen repeatedly, ten times or more. The CDR3 DNA is TGTGCCAGCACCTCCCGGACAGGGGGATTACGTGGCTACACCTTC. As protein: CASTSRTGGLRGYTF. The genes are TRBV28 and TRBJ1-2; 10 nucleotides agree with TRBD1. The CDR3 runs to 15 residues. The germline V gene encodes CDR1 MDHEN and CDR2 SYDVKM. After removal of 7 bases from V and 7 bases from J, the junction contained 12 bases not matched to a gene.

This clonotype has at least ten counts. The chain carries TRBV6-5 and TRBJ2-1; perhaps TRBD1 as D (5 bases). Looked up from germline, CDR1 is MNHEY and CDR2 is SVGAGI. Trimming left V 0 bases short and J 0 bases short, with 9 bases between. This CDR3 is 16 amino acids long. The CDR3 loop is CASSYSQVISYNEQFF. The CDR3 bases are TGTGCCAGCAGTTACTCACAGGTGATCTCCTACAATGAGCAGTTCTTC.

With regard to this clonotype: Being one base from a much bigger clone, this may be a read error. The chain uses TRBV6-1 and TRBJ1-5; TRBD1 aligns across 9 bases. Per germline, CDR1 MNHNS and CDR2 SASEGT. V was clipped by 7 bases and J by 2 bases; unmatched bases: 12. The CDR3 totals 17 residues. The CDR3 region is CASTDGQGSWGNQPQHF. Written as DNA, the CDR3 is TGTGCCAGCACCGACGGACAGGGGAGCTGGGGCAATCAGCCCCAGCATTTT.

This clonotype has ten or more counts. This chain joins TRBV3-1 and TRBJ2-1; D perhaps matches TRBD1 (5 bases). Trimming stripped 1 base from V and 8 bases from J, with 9 bases between. Per germline, CDR1 LGHDT and CDR2 YNNKEL (reference sequence). The length of the CDR3 is 13 residues. Written as DNA, the CDR3 is TGTGCCAGCAGCCAAGTTAGGGGTCATGAGCAGTTCTTC. It encodes CASSQVRGHEQFF.

The chain employs TRBV6-1 and TRBJ1-2; D is uncertain. The CDR3 length is 15 residues. V was clipped by 5 bases and J by 0 bases, with 13 bases between them. CDR1 is MNHNS and CDR2 is SASEGT in the germline V gene. The CDR3 reads CASSYILGTNYGYTF. DNA for the CDR3: TGTGCCAGCAGTTATATACTAGGAACTAACTATGGCTACACCTTC.

This clonotype was counted only a few times. The rearrangement joins TRBV5-6 to TRBJ1-2; D call uncertain. Per germline, CDR1 SGHDT and CDR2 YYEEEE. V dropped 6 bases and J dropped 4 bases, with 10 bases sitting between them. There are 12 residues in the CDR3. CDR3 bases: TGTGCCAGCATTAGTTCCGGCTATGGCTACACCTTC. Its protein is CASISSGYGYTF.

V and J are TRBV12-3 or TRBV12-4 and TRBJ2-5, with 10 positions matching TRBD2. After removal of 0 bases from V and 5 bases from J, the junction contained 6 bases not matched to a gene. The CDR3 has 16 amino acids. In DNA form, the CDR3 reads TGTGCCAGCAGTTTAGCGAGCGGGGGGGTCCGGGAGACCCAGTACTTC. Its translation is CASSLASGGVRETQYF.

This clonotype appeared many times. The J gene is TRBJ2-3, the V gene TRBV27; D tentatively fits TRBD1 or TRBD2 (5 bases each). Trimming took 3 bases from V and 1 from J, leaving 11 bases between them. Germline CDR1 reads MNHEY; CDR2 reads SMNVEV (reference sequence). The CDR3 sequence is 15 residues long. This CDR3 reads CASSFEGMRTDTQYF. CDR3 DNA sequence: TGTGCCAGCAGTTTTGAGGGGATGCGCACAGATACGCAGTATTTT.